A selection of T cell receptor beta chains follows, all from one sample in a study of blood T cell repertoires in COVID-19. TCRdb keeps only in-frame clones here, not all; method: immunoSEQ multiplex PCR. The table has hundreds of thousands of clones, more than 80% seen once. Sequencing was performed on PBMCs or T cells enriched from blood (not recorded which). The receptors stem from a man aged 45-60 years who had been exposed to COVID-19. Both conserved end residues are part of each CDR3. Fields, in order: CDR3 length, J gene, D gene, V gene, clone size, CDR3 DNA, CDR3 protein. The D gene is left open where the match is weak. Expanded clones get a size class; other rows say once, few or many, or leave the size out.

cdr3_length: 15
j_call: TRBJ1-6
d_call: TRBD1
v_call: TRBV4-2
clone_size: -
cdr3_nt: TGTGCCAGCAGCCGTGGACAGGGCAATAATTCACCCCTCCACTTT
cdr3_aa: CASSRGQGNNSPLHF

cdr3_length: 15
j_call: TRBJ2-1
d_call: TRBD2
v_call: TRBV11-3
clone_size: -
cdr3_nt: TGTGCCAGCAGCTTAATTAGCGGGAGCATTCATGAGCAGTTCTTC
cdr3_aa: CASSLISGSIHEQFF

cdr3_length: 16
j_call: TRBJ2-4
d_call: TRBD2
v_call: TRBV10-3
clone_size: -
cdr3_nt: TGTGCCATCAGTGACCCGAGCGGGGTAGCCAAAAACATTCAGTACTTC
cdr3_aa: CAISDPSGVAKNIQYF

cdr3_length: 18
j_call: TRBJ2-3
d_call: -
v_call: TRBV4-1
clone_size: -
cdr3_nt: TGCGCCAGCAGCCAAGATCGGTCCAGGGCCCTCTCCACAGATACGCAGTATTTT
cdr3_aa: CASSQDRSRALSTDTQYF

cdr3_length: 14
j_call: TRBJ1-2
d_call: TRBD1
v_call: TRBV19
clone_size: -
cdr3_nt: TGTGCCAGTAATAACAGGGGAATCAACTATGGCTACACCTTC
cdr3_aa: CASNNRGINYGYTF

cdr3_length: 18
j_call: TRBJ1-3
d_call: -
v_call: TRBV21-1
clone_size: -
cdr3_nt: TGTGCCAGCAGCAAAGTGGGACAGCCTGTACTTGGGAGGAACACCATATATTTT
cdr3_aa: CASSKVGQPVLGRNTIYF

cdr3_length: 16
j_call: TRBJ1-1
d_call: -
v_call: TRBV2
clone_size: -
cdr3_nt: TGTGCCAGCAGTGTATTCCCCCGAGGGAGTGACACTGAAGCTTTCTTT
cdr3_aa: CASSVFPRGSDTEAFF

cdr3_length: 13
j_call: TRBJ1-1
d_call: TRBD1
v_call: TRBV4-1
clone_size: once
cdr3_nt: TGCGCCAGCAGCCATCCTTGGACAGGGGAGGCTTTCTTT
cdr3_aa: CASSHPWTGEAFF

cdr3_length: 13
j_call: TRBJ1-2
d_call: -
v_call: TRBV28
clone_size: -
cdr3_nt: TGTGCCAGCAGTTTTGGGGGCGCCTATGGCTACACCTTC
cdr3_aa: CASSFGGAYGYTF

cdr3_length: 12
j_call: TRBJ1-5
d_call: -
v_call: TRBV18
clone_size: -
cdr3_nt: TGTGCCAGCTCACCAGGGGCTCAGCCCCAGCATTTT
cdr3_aa: CASSPGAQPQHF

cdr3_length: 17
j_call: TRBJ1-6
d_call: TRBD1
v_call: TRBV27
clone_size: few
cdr3_nt: TGTGCCAGCAGTACGACAGGGAGTTACTCCTATAATTCACCCCTCCACTTT
cdr3_aa: CASSTTGSYSYNSPLHF

cdr3_length: 14
j_call: TRBJ2-1
d_call: -
v_call: TRBV5-1
clone_size: -
cdr3_nt: TGCGCCAGCAGCGCGGGACAGCCTTCGGATGAGCAGTTCTTC
cdr3_aa: CASSAGQPSDEQFF

cdr3_length: 15
j_call: TRBJ1-6
d_call: -
v_call: TRBV7-9
clone_size: once
cdr3_nt: TGTGCCAGCAGTCGACAGACAGAAGATAATTCACCCCTCCACTTT
cdr3_aa: CASSRQTEDNSPLHF

cdr3_length: 12
j_call: TRBJ1-6
d_call: -
v_call: TRBV19
clone_size: once
cdr3_nt: TGTGCCAGTAGTATTTCCTTTTCACCCCTCCACTTT
cdr3_aa: CASSISFSPLHF

cdr3_length: 15
j_call: TRBJ2-4
d_call: -
v_call: TRBV15
clone_size: -
cdr3_nt: TGTGCCACCAGCCCTCAAACCAGCGGGAAAAACATTCAGTACTTC
cdr3_aa: CATSPQTSGKNIQYF

cdr3_length: 18
j_call: TRBJ2-6
d_call: -
v_call: TRBV9
clone_size: -
cdr3_nt: TGTGCCAGCAGCCCCTCCGGGACACCGAGCTCTGGGGCCAACGTCCTGACTTTC
cdr3_aa: CASSPSGTPSSGANVLTF

cdr3_length: 15
j_call: TRBJ1-6
d_call: -
v_call: TRBV6-5
clone_size: -
cdr3_nt: TGTGCCAGCTCCTTAAGGCCAGGGAATAATTCACCCCTCCACTTT
cdr3_aa: CASSLRPGNNSPLHF

cdr3_length: 16
j_call: TRBJ2-2
d_call: -
v_call: TRBV4-1
clone_size: -
cdr3_nt: TGCGCCAGCAGCCAATACAGGAAAGAGAACACCGGGGAGCTGTTTTTT
cdr3_aa: CASSQYRKENTGELFF